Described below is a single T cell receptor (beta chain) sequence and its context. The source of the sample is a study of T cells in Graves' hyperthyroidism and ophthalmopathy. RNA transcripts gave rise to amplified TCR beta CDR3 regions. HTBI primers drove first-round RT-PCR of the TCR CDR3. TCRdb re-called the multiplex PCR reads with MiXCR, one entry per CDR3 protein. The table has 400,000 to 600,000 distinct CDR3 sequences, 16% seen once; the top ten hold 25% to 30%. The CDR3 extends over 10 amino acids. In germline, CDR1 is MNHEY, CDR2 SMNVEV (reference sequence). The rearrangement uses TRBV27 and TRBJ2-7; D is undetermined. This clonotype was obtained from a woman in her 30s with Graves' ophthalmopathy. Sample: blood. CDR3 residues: CTDINYEQYF. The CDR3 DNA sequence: TGTACCGACATTAACTACGAGCAGTACTTC.